This is a list of T cell receptor beta chains from one sample in a study of CD8 T cell repertoires and HIV-1 epitope variants. Only in-frame clones appear in the TCRdb table, and some are missing; sequencing was by immunoSEQ multiplex PCR. This sample has under 100,000 clones, with roughly four fifths found just once. Material for sequencing was uncultured baseline CD8+ T cells from peripheral blood mononuclear cells (PBMCs). These receptors were obtained from a male donor with HIV. CDR3s include the opening cysteine and the closing phenylalanine or tryptophan. A D gene is named only where the DNA matches it firmly. Size is stated for part of the rows, as once, few or many counts, or as a class when the clone is expanded.

TRBJ1-3 TRBV5-6 - - TGTGCCAGCAGCCAAGATTACGGGGCGAACACCATATATTTT CASSQDYGANTIYF
TRBJ2-4 TRBV27 TRBD2 - TGTGCCAGCACCCGATGGGCTAGCGGGGGGGCGGAGGACATTCAGTACTTC CASTRWASGGAEDIQYF
TRBJ1-5 TRBV19 - - TGTGCCAGTAGTATCGATCCGGGGGATCAGCCCCAGCATTTT CASSIDPGDQPQHF
TRBJ2-3 TRBV16 - - TGTGCCAGCAGCCAATTGGACACAGATACGCAGTATTTT CASSQLDTDTQYF
TRBJ1-2 TRBV19 - - TGTGCCAGTAGTATAGATCATCGGAGTGGCTACACCTTC CASSIDHRSGYTF
TRBJ2-1 TRBV7-8 - - TGTGCCAGCAGCTCAGACTCCAAGGAGCAGTTCTTC CASSSDSKEQFF
TRBJ1-1 TRBV5-1 - - TGCGCCAGCAGCTTGGCCCTTGGGGGGAACACTGAAGCTTTCTTT CASSLALGGNTEAFF
TRBJ2-7 TRBV5-1 TRBD2 - TGCGCCAGCAGTTGGACTAGCGGGGGGGTGTACGAGCAGTACTTC CASSWTSGGVYEQYF
TRBJ1-5 TRBV18 TRBD1 - TGTGCCAGCTCACCGCGAGGGCTCAGGGGGCATCAGCCCCAGCATTTT CASSPRGLRGHQPQHF
TRBJ2-7 TRBV7-2 - once TGTGCCAGCAGCCACGCTGGGTACGAGCAGTACTTC CASSHAGYEQYF
TRBJ1-1 TRBV4-1 - - TGCGCCAGCAGCCAAGAAAGGTACACTGAAGCTTTCTTT CASSQERYTEAFF
TRBJ2-7 TRBV5-6 TRBD1 - TGTGCCAGCAGCGCGGCCGGGACAGGGGCTCGGGAGCAGTACTTC CASSAAGTGAREQYF
TRBJ1-4 TRBV16 - - TGTGCCAGCAGCCAAAGACGAGAAAAACTGTTTTTT CASSQRREKLFF
TRBJ1-1 TRBV30 - - TGTGCCTGGAGTTCACCACCCGGAGTTGAAGCTTTCTTT CAWSSPPGVEAFF
TRBJ2-3 TRBV5-1 - - TGCGCCAGCAGCCCCCCCCAAGGGATTGGGACAGATACGCAGTATTTT CASSPPQGIGTDTQYF
TRBJ1-2 TRBV25-1 - few TGTGCCAGCAGTGATTATATACTGGGTGGCTACACCTTC CASSDYILGGYTF
TRBJ2-1 TRBV4-2 - - TGTGCCAGCAGCCAAGAATCTAGCCTCACTTCCTACAATGAGCAGTTCTTC CASSQESSLTSYNEQFF
TRBJ2-5 TRBV28 - - TGTGCCAGCAGTTTATTTTCGCTGAGCCTAGACCAAGAGACCCAGTACTTC CASSLFSLSLDQETQYF
TRBJ1-2 TRBV9 - few TGTGCCAGCAGCTCAGGCGGGGGAAGCTATGGCTACACCTTC CASSSGGGSYGYTF
TRBJ1-4 TRBV28 - once TGTGCCAGCAGTTCCTGGACGGAGGTTAATGAAAAACTGTTTTTT CASSSWTEVNEKLFF
TRBJ1-6 TRBV6-6 - - TGTGCCAGCAGCCCCGACAGCGGGAATTCACCCCTCCACTTT CASSPDSGNSPLHF
TRBJ2-2 TRBV7-3 - - TGTGCCAGCAGCTTATACGGTGGGGTAGACACCGGGGAGCTGTTTTTT CASSLYGGVDTGELFF
TRBJ1-2 TRBV4-3 TRBD1 - TGCGCCAGCAGCCAAGATGGTGGGACAGGGGACGGCTACACCTTC CASSQDGGTGDGYTF
TRBJ2-1 TRBV7-9 - - TGTGCCAGCAGCCCGGTAAGGGGGTTAGGTGAGCAGTTCTTC CASSPVRGLGEQFF
TRBJ2-1 TRBV7-6 TRBD2 once TGTGCCAGCAGCTTAGCGGGAGGGATAAACGAGCAGTTCTTC CASSLAGGINEQFF
TRBJ2-7 TRBV19 - - TGTGCCAGTAGCCCGACGACAGGCTACGAGCAGTACTTC CASSPTTGYEQYF
TRBJ2-6 TRBV6-5 - - TGTGCCAGCAGTTACGGTCCAACATCCGGGGCCAACGTCCTGACTTTC CASSYGPTSGANVLTF
TRBJ1-3 TRBV6-5 - few TGTGCCAGCAGTTACAGCGACGCGAGCTCTGGAAACACCATATATTTT CASSYSDASSGNTIYF
TRBJ1-5 TRBV19 - many TGTGCCAGTAGTACTAGGGAGGCCCAGCCCCAGCATTTT CASSTREAQPQHF
TRBJ1-2 TRBV9 - - TGTGCCAGCAGCCCTTCGACAGACCCCTCCTATGGCTACACCTTC CASSPSTDPSYGYTF
TRBJ2-7 TRBV29-1 TRBD1 - TGCAGCGTTGAAGACGAGGACAGGGCTTCCTACGAGCAGTACTTC CSVEDEDRASYEQYF
TRBJ1-2 TRBV2 - - TGTGCCAGCACGGGAGCGGTGACTAACTATGGCTACACCTTC CASTGAVTNYGYTF